This TCR beta chain originates from a study of shared clonotypes between healthy human individuals. Trimming left V 2 bases short and J 6 bases short, with 7 bases between. Germline V gene data show CDR1 as SGHNT and CDR2 as YYREEE (reference sequence). The CDR3 has 12 amino acids. Sequencing was performed with immunoSEQ multiplex PCR; in TCRdb, only in-frame clones are kept and a portion is missing. The sample records 330,000 or so clones, around four fifths being singletons. Findings and caveats of the study: In a few donors, 4.5% to 5.5% of naive CD4 clonotypes appeared in common. Tissue TCR repertoires likely differ from these blood-only repertoires.

Healthy and HIV-negative, the adult donors had no recent acute infections or vaccinations. With regard to this clone: Its antigen remains unknown.

Material for sequencing was memory CD4+ T cells sorted from blood. The subset denotes: CD45RA-negative fraction. The receptor comes from a man aged 25 to 45 in good health. The chain carries TRBV5-4 and TRBJ2-3; D remains unclear. As DNA, the CDR3 is TGTGCCAGCAGCTTTGGTTGGGATACGCAGTATTTT. Translating it yields CASSFGWDTQYF. Complete variable domain (other parts from reference TRBV5-4 and TRBJ2-3): ETGVTQSPTHLIKTRGQQVTLRCSSQSGHNTVSWYQQALGQGPQFIFQYYREEENGRGNFPPRFSGLQFPNYSSELNVNALELDDSALYLCASSFGWDTQYFGPGTRLTVL.